This T cell receptor (beta chain) is drawn from a study of blood T cell repertoires in COVID-19. Across the study: The samples span acute and convalescent COVID-19 from the United States, Italy and Spain. The cDNA or gDNA used as material had been derived from T cells, B-cell-depleted T cells, or PBMCs.

Between the trimmed V and J ends, which lost 2 bases and 4 bases, there was a span of 15 bases. CDR1 and CDR2 from the germline V gene are SGHNT and YYREEE (reference sequence). This CDR3 region has 15 residues. Profiling relied on immunoSEQ multiplex PCR, and the TCRdb table lists in-frame clones only, not all of them. The repertoire holds under 300,000 clones, with 86% as singletons. The chain employs TRBV5-4 and TRBJ2-5, with a tentative D call TRBD2 (6 bases). The sequencing sample was made of peripheral blood. This receptor was taken from a woman younger than 45 with active or convalescent COVID-19. CDR3 bases: TGTGCCAGCAGCTTCATGGCGGGGTTGGCAGAGACCCAGTACTTC. Amino acid sequence: CASSFMAGLAETQYF.